The T cell receptor beta chain under discussion was sequenced for a study of blood T cell repertoires in COVID-19. As handled by the study authors: Estimation of nucleated cell counts was performed using reference gene primer amplification. Measured with immunoSEQ multiplex PCR; TCRdb has only the in-frame clones, and not every one. V and J calls plus clone size are reproduced from that table; the DNA served to infer D and trimming. This table has roughly 180,000 clones, about 83% appearing once. Clinical histories supplied by participants themselves formed the basis of cohort assignment. V lost 3 bases and J lost 2; bases outside the gene matches: 6. The CDR3 runs to 15 residues. Germline CDR1 reads LNHNV; CDR2 reads YYDKDF (reference sequence).

Sequenced: PBMCs or T cells enriched from blood (not recorded which). The gene calls are TRBV15 and TRBJ2-5, with TRBD2 matching over 7 bases. The TCR comes from a woman aged 50 to 65 in a cohort exposed to, infected with or recovered from COVID-19 (not recorded which). This CDR3 is CATSSTGTKQETQYF. In nucleotides, the CDR3 is TGTGCCACCAGCAGTACCGGGACTAAGCAAGAGACCCAGTACTTC.